This T cell receptor (beta chain) was observed in a study of shared clonotypes between healthy human individuals. Study outcomes and limitations: Roughly 5% of naive CD4 clonotypes were common to a few donors.

Measured with immunoSEQ multiplex PCR; TCRdb has only the in-frame clones, and not every one. The sample yields over 850,000 clones, around three quarters seen once. Comment on this clone: The antigen remains undetermined.

CD4+ cells underwent separation, giving CD45RA+ naive and CD45RA-negative memory subsets. The CDR3 totals 12 residues. Trimming removed 3 bases from V and 7 bases from J; junction bases left unmatched: 1. Germline V gene data show CDR1 as SGHTA and CDR2 as FQGTGA. The sequence was obtained from a man aged 18 to 29 in good health. Some clones in this sample may be carry-over from other donors' samples. Specimen: memory CD4+ T cells from PBMCs. Noted subset: CD45RA-negative fraction. The chain is built from TRBV7-3 and TRBJ1-2; 8 nucleotides align to TRBD1. CDR3 residues: CASSFQGAGYTF. The CDR3, as DNA: TGTGCCAGCAGCTTTCAGGGGGCTGGCTACACCTTC. Full variable domain (missing parts from reference TRBV7-3 and TRBJ1-2): GAGVSQTPSNKVTEKGKYVELRCDPISGHTALYWYRQSLGQGPEFLIYFQGTGAADDSGLPNDRFFAVRPEGSVSTLKIQRTERGDSAVYLCASSFQGAGYTFGSGTRLTVV.